What follows is one T cell receptor beta chain and its context. This record comes from a study of blood T cell repertoires in COVID-19. The method was immunoSEQ multiplex PCR; TCRdb's version includes in-frame clones alone and lacks a portion of them. The sample lists about 170,000 clones, 89% seen once, with around 0.77% in the top ten. There are 14 residues in the CDR3. Germline values: CDR1 MNHEY, CDR2 SVGAGI. V lost 0 bases, J lost 2 bases, and 8 bases lay in between. Recruits, aged about 18 to 95 years, lived in 24 US areas. Assignment of participants to cohorts was predicated upon participant-reported clinical history. Two negative PCRs, clearance, or symptom resolution characterized the recovered Cohort 3 donors.

The rearrangement uses TRBV6-5 and TRBJ2-7; D not resolved. Sample: PBMCs or T cells enriched from blood (not recorded which). The sequence was obtained from a woman aged 18-35 years who had recovered from COVID-19. Here the CDR3 DNA reads TGTGCCAGCAGTTACTCGGGCACCGCCTACGAGCAGTACTTC. Translation: CASSYSGTAYEQYF.